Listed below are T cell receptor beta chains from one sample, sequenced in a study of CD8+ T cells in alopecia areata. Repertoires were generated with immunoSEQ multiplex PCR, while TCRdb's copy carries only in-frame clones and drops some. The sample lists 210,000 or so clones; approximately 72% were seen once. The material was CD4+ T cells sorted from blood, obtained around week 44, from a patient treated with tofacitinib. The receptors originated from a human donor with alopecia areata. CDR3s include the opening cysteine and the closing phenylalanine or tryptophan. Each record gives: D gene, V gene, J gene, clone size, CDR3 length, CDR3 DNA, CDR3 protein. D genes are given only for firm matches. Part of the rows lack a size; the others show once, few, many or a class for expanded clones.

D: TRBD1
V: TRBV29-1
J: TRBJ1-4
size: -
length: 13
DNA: TGCAGCGCTTGGACAGGGGGAGATGAAAAACTGTTTTTT
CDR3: CSAWTGGDEKLFF

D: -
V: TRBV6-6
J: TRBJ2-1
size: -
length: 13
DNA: TGTGCCAGCAGTTACGACAGTTACAATGAGCAGTTCTTC
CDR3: CASSYDSYNEQFF

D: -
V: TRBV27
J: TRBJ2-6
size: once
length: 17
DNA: TGTGCCAGCAGTTTTCTGGCGATATCCTCTGGGGCCAACGTCCTGACTTTC
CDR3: CASSFLAISSGANVLTF

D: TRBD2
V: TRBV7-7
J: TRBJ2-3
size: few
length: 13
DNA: TGTGCCAGCAGCGCTCTAGCGGGGCATACGCAGTATTTT
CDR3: CASSALAGHTQYF

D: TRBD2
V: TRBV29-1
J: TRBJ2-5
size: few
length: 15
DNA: TGCAGCGCCGCTACTAGCGGGGGGAACCAAGAGACCCAGTACTTC
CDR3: CSAATSGGNQETQYF

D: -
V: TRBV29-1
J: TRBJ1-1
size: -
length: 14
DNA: TGCAGCGTTGGGTTTGACCGGGGGGGGACTGAAGCTTTCTTT
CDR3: CSVGFDRGGTEAFF

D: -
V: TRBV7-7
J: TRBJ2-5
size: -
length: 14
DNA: TGTGCCAGCAGCTTAGGACAGAGACAAGAGACCCAGTACTTC
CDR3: CASSLGQRQETQYF

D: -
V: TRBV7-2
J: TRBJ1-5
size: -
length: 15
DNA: TGTGCCAGCAGTGGCCAAATTAATAGCAATCAGCCCCAGCATTTT
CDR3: CASSGQINSNQPQHF

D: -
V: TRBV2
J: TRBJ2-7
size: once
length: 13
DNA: TGTGCCAGCAGTGAAGTGCGGGGCTACGAGCAGTACTTC
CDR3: CASSEVRGYEQYF

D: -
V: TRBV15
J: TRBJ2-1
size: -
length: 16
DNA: TGTGCCACCAGCAGAGATCCCAGACCCCAATACAATGAGCAGTTCTTC
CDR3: CATSRDPRPQYNEQFF

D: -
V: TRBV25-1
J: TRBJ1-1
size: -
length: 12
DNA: TGTGCCAGCAGTGAATGGGGAACTGAAGCTTTCTTT
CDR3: CASSEWGTEAFF

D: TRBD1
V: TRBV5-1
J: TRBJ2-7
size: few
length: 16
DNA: TGCGCCAGCAGCTTGGATACAGGGGGTACCCCCTACGAGCAGTACTTC
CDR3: CASSLDTGGTPYEQYF

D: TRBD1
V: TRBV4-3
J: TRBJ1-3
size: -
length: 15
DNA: TGCGCCAGCAGCCAACAGGGGGCAACTGGAAACACCATATATTTT
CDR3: CASSQQGATGNTIYF

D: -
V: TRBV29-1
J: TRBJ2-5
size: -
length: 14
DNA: TGCAGCGTTGGGGGAGCACGGGGGCGAGAGACCCAGTACTTC
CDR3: CSVGGARGRETQYF

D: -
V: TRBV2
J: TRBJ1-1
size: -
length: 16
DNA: TGTGCCAGCAGTGAAGCGTTAATAGGGGGGAACACTGAAGCTTTCTTT
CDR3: CASSEALIGGNTEAFF

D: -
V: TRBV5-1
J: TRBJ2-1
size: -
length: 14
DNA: TGCGCCAGCAGCATTGGGCAGGGGTACAATGAGCAGTTCTTC
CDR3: CASSIGQGYNEQFF

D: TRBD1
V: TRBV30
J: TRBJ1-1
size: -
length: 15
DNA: TGTGCCTGGAGTCGTCCCGGGACAGGGAACACTGAAGCTTTCTTT
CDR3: CAWSRPGTGNTEAFF

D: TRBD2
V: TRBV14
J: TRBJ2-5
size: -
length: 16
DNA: TGTGCCAGCAGCCCCGGGACTAGCGGGGGGAGAGAGACCCAGTACTTC
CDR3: CASSPGTSGGRETQYF

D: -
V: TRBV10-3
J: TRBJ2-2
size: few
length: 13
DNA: TGTGCCATCAGGAACGGAGACACCGGGGAGCTGTTTTTT
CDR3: CAIRNGDTGELFF

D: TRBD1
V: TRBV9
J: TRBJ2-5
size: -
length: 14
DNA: TGTGCCAGCAGCGTGGGACAGACCCAAGAGACCCAGTACTTC
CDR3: CASSVGQTQETQYF

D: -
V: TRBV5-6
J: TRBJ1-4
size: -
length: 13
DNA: TGTGCCAGCAGCTGGACCACTAATGAAAAACTGTTTTTT
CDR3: CASSWTTNEKLFF

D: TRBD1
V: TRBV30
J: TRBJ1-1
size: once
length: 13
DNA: TGTGCCTGGAGTGGGCAACAGGGGACTGAAGCTTTCTTT
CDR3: CAWSGQQGTEAFF

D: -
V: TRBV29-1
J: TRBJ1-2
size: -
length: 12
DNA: TGCAGCGTGTTGGGGTATGACTATGGCTACACCTTC
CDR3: CSVLGYDYGYTF

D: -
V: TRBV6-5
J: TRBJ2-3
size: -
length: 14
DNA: TGTGCCAGCAGCCCCCCCGCAGGGCCGGATACGCAGTATTTT
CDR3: CASSPPAGPDTQYF

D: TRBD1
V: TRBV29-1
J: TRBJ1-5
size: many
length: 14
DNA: TGCAGCGTTGCCGGAGACAGGGTTGGTCAGCCCCAGCATTTT
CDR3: CSVAGDRVGQPQHF

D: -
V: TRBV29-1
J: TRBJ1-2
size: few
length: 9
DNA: TGCAGCGCCACGGAGGGCTACACCTTC
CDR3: CSATEGYTF

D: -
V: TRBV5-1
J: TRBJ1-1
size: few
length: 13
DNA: TGCGCCAGCAGCTTGGCAGGTAAAAGTGAAGCTTTCTTT
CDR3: CASSLAGKSEAFF